This T cell receptor (beta chain) was obtained from a study of T cells in Graves' hyperthyroidism and ophthalmopathy. Study-level points and caveats: Blood shared most expanded thyroid clonotypes above 0.001.

This clonotype was recorded at least ten times. Its antigen remains unknown. The CDR3 spans 15 residues. The germline V gene encodes CDR1 ENHRY and CDR2 SYGVKD. Trimming cost V 3 bases and J 5 bases; bases outside gene matches: 9. A NOSPECS grade of at least 4, a Clinical Activity Score of at least 3 and duration under 3 months were recorded in ophthalmopathy patients. Pregnant or lactating patients were excluded, as were those with uncontrolled infection or other autoimmune disease. Amplification of TCR beta CDR3 regions used RNA as the template. Carried out on the TCR CDR3, a first-round RT-PCR used the HTBI primer set. From the multiplex PCR reads, TCRdb called clonotypes with MiXCR, one entry per CDR3 protein. The sample includes hundreds of thousands of distinct CDR3 sequences, under 15% seen only once; the top ten take about 3.9%.

The sample consisted of blood. The sequence was collected from a woman aged 40 to 50 with Graves' ophthalmopathy. This chain uses TRBV10-3 with TRBJ2-5, with TRBD1 matching over 7 bases. The CDR3 region is CAISDRDSNGETQYF. Here the CDR3 DNA reads TGTGCCATCAGTGACCGGGACAGCAATGGGGAGACCCAGTACTTC.